The rows below give T cell receptor beta chains drawn from one sample of a study of blood T cell repertoires in COVID-19. Sequencing used immunoSEQ multiplex PCR; TCRdb keeps in-frame clones, though not all of them. The table lists 330,000 or so clones, approximately 91% of them singletons. Sequencing input: PBMCs or T cells enriched from blood (not recorded which). The receptors were gathered from a woman aged 25 to 39 who had been exposed to COVID-19. The conserved cysteine and the conserved F or W are not part of the CDR3 here. Fields, in order: J gene, CDR3 length, D gene, V gene, CDR3 protein. A D gene is named only where the DNA matches it firmly.

j_call: TRBJ1-1
cdr3_length: 12
d_call: NA
v_call: TRBV9
cdr3_aa: ASSLTGVNTEAF

j_call: TRBJ2-3
cdr3_length: 13
d_call: TRBD2
v_call: TRBV24-1
cdr3_aa: ATRPGLADTDTQY

j_call: TRBJ2-5
cdr3_length: 10
d_call: NA
v_call: TRBV7-3
cdr3_aa: ASSLWGGTQY

j_call: TRBJ2-1
cdr3_length: 17
d_call: TRBD2
v_call: TRBV3-1/TRBV3-2
cdr3_aa: ASSQVSLAGGSWGNEQF

j_call: TRBJ2-1
cdr3_length: 13
d_call: TRBD2
v_call: TRBV3-1/TRBV3-2
cdr3_aa: ASSLLAGGINEQF

j_call: TRBJ1-1
cdr3_length: 13
d_call: NA
v_call: TRBV7-9
cdr3_aa: ASSLFSGMNTEAF

j_call: TRBJ2-3
cdr3_length: 12
d_call: NA
v_call: TRBV6-5
cdr3_aa: ASSYSRGADTQY

j_call: TRBJ2-1
cdr3_length: 13
d_call: TRBD2
v_call: TRBV3-1/TRBV3-2
cdr3_aa: ASTPGLGAYNEQF

j_call: TRBJ2-7
cdr3_length: 11
d_call: NA
v_call: TRBV14
cdr3_aa: ASAGQTSYEQY

j_call: TRBJ1-5
cdr3_length: 12
d_call: NA
v_call: TRBV11-2
cdr3_aa: ASSPQGYAQPQH

j_call: TRBJ2-7
cdr3_length: 11
d_call: NA
v_call: TRBV18
cdr3_aa: ASSPPASYEQY

j_call: TRBJ2-1
cdr3_length: 17
d_call: TRBD2
v_call: TRBV6-1
cdr3_aa: ASSEVRLAGLSSYNEQF

j_call: TRBJ2-7
cdr3_length: 11
d_call: NA
v_call: TRBV9
cdr3_aa: ASSRGNLYEQY

j_call: TRBJ2-1
cdr3_length: 12
d_call: NA
v_call: TRBV7-8
cdr3_aa: ASSLAASYNEQF

j_call: TRBJ2-7
cdr3_length: 11
d_call: TRBD1
v_call: TRBV10-1
cdr3_aa: ASSPGQFYEQY

j_call: TRBJ1-6
cdr3_length: 11
d_call: TRBD1
v_call: TRBV30
cdr3_aa: AWTRQGDSPLH

j_call: TRBJ1-2
cdr3_length: 9
d_call: NA
v_call: TRBV5-1
cdr3_aa: ASSEDYGYT

j_call: TRBJ2-2
cdr3_length: 13
d_call: TRBD2
v_call: TRBV11-2
cdr3_aa: ASSLVPAGEGELF

j_call: TRBJ2-7
cdr3_length: 14
d_call: TRBD2
v_call: TRBV18
cdr3_aa: ASSPRSAGVAYEQY

j_call: TRBJ2-7
cdr3_length: 13
d_call: NA
v_call: TRBV19
cdr3_aa: ASSIRGAHVYEQY

j_call: TRBJ1-5
cdr3_length: 13
d_call: TRBD1
v_call: TRBV19
cdr3_aa: ASSKQGFSNQPQH

j_call: TRBJ2-3
cdr3_length: 16
d_call: TRBD2
v_call: TRBV24-1
cdr3_aa: ATSDPRGGTSGSDTQY

j_call: TRBJ2-2
cdr3_length: 15
d_call: TRBD2
v_call: TRBV5-4
cdr3_aa: ASSLKPGLWDAGELF

j_call: TRBJ1-1
cdr3_length: 7
d_call: NA
v_call: TRBV9
cdr3_aa: ASSPRAF

j_call: TRBJ1-6
cdr3_length: 12
d_call: TRBD1
v_call: TRBV5-1
cdr3_aa: ASSLQGITSPLH

j_call: TRBJ2-7
cdr3_length: 11
d_call: NA
v_call: TRBV14
cdr3_aa: ASSQVRGYEQY

j_call: TRBJ2-7
cdr3_length: 14
d_call: NA
v_call: TRBV3-1/TRBV3-2
cdr3_aa: ASSDLTALGGYEQY

j_call: TRBJ2-5
cdr3_length: 10
d_call: NA
v_call: TRBV6-5
cdr3_aa: ASSYSQETQY

j_call: TRBJ2-3
cdr3_length: 12
d_call: NA
v_call: TRBV10-2
cdr3_aa: ASSELAGTDTQY

j_call: TRBJ1-2
cdr3_length: 14
d_call: NA
v_call: TRBV5-8
cdr3_aa: ASSLGVRTVNYGYT

j_call: TRBJ1-6
cdr3_length: 14
d_call: NA
v_call: TRBV6-5
cdr3_aa: ASSYSFTGNNSPLH

j_call: TRBJ2-7
cdr3_length: 12
d_call: NA
v_call: TRBV5-1
cdr3_aa: ASSLDLLYYEQY

j_call: TRBJ2-1
cdr3_length: 13
d_call: TRBD1
v_call: TRBV2
cdr3_aa: ASTAGQASYNEQF

j_call: TRBJ2-4
cdr3_length: 18
d_call: NA
v_call: TRBV7-8
cdr3_aa: ASSLDWAGPNTKAKNIQY

j_call: TRBJ2-2
cdr3_length: 16
d_call: NA
v_call: TRBV7-3
cdr3_aa: ASSNRTVHHEPTGELF

j_call: TRBJ1-2
cdr3_length: 13
d_call: NA
v_call: TRBV7-3
cdr3_aa: ASSLVWGDNYGYT

j_call: TRBJ1-5
cdr3_length: 12
d_call: TRBD1
v_call: TRBV5-1
cdr3_aa: ASRTGGEDQPQH

j_call: TRBJ1-3
cdr3_length: 10
d_call: NA
v_call: TRBV30
cdr3_aa: AWKRMGNTIY

j_call: TRBJ2-7
cdr3_length: 13
d_call: TRBD1
v_call: TRBV28
cdr3_aa: ASSLWGQGAYEQY

j_call: TRBJ1-4
cdr3_length: 16
d_call: NA
v_call: TRBV4-2
cdr3_aa: ASSQGGGVTATNEKLF

j_call: TRBJ1-1
cdr3_length: 10
d_call: NA
v_call: TRBV6-5
cdr3_aa: ASRWGGGEAF

j_call: TRBJ2-5
cdr3_length: 13
d_call: TRBD2
v_call: TRBV2
cdr3_aa: ASSAASGPQETQY

j_call: TRBJ1-5
cdr3_length: 9
d_call: NA
v_call: TRBV6-6
cdr3_aa: ASSVVQPQH

j_call: TRBJ2-7
cdr3_length: 12
d_call: NA
v_call: TRBV7-2
cdr3_aa: ASRSRAGTYEQY

j_call: TRBJ2-5
cdr3_length: 12
d_call: TRBD2
v_call: TRBV7-3
cdr3_aa: ASSLGLAGETQY

j_call: TRBJ2-1
cdr3_length: 13
d_call: TRBD2
v_call: TRBV7-2
cdr3_aa: ASSLASREGREQF

j_call: TRBJ1-2
cdr3_length: 14
d_call: TRBD1
v_call: TRBV3-1/TRBV3-2
cdr3_aa: ASSQDRDRGRDGYT

j_call: TRBJ2-1
cdr3_length: 15
d_call: NA
v_call: TRBV7-9
cdr3_aa: ASSLEVTVPSYNEQF